The 21 T cell receptor beta chains below come from one sample, sequenced in a study of T-cell reconstitution after alpha-beta-depleted transplantation in children. Unique molecular identifiers were incorporated into the prepared TCRbeta library. TCRdb reprocessed the PCR reads via MiXCR and lists one record per CDR3 protein. The profile covers about 210,000 distinct CDR3 sequences, with about 15% appearing a single time and around two fifths taken by the ten largest. The specimen comprised PBMCs, mostly from graft donor cells, sampled 360 days after TCRalphabeta/CD19-depleted stem cell transplant. Receptor source: a male patient between 2 and 10 years old who had a stem cell transplant for acute lymphoblastic leukemia, so the T cells may come from the graft donor.

The chain recombines TRBV29-1 with TRBJ2-2, with 7 bases matching TRBD1. The CDR3 is 15 residues long. V lost 6 bases to trimming and J lost 0 bases; unmatched junction nucleotides: 7. CDR1 SQVTM and CDR2 ANQGSEA come from the germline V gene. In nucleotides, the CDR3 is TGCAGCGTCCCCTACGACAGGGCGAACACCGGGGAGCTGTTTTTT. This encodes CSVPYDRANTGELFF.

This clonotype was recorded a few times. The gene calls are TRBV20-1 and TRBJ2-7, with no clear D. Germline CDR1 reads DFQATT; CDR2 reads SNEGSKA (reference sequence). V was shortened by 2 bases and J by 2 bases, with 13 bases between the two germline ends. The CDR3 is 14 amino acids. The CDR3 DNA reads TGCAGTGCTAGATCGTCAGCGCCGACCTACGAGCAGTACTTC. Translated, it gives CSARSSAPTYEQYF.

The sample holds a few counts of this clonotype. The chain combines TRBV20-1 with TRBJ2-1; D not resolved. Germline lookup yields CDR1 DFQATT and CDR2 SNEGSKA (reference sequence). The V and J ends lost 1 base and 4 bases respectively, with 8 bases between them. This CDR3 contains 13 residues. Here the CDR3 DNA reads TGCAGTGCTAGAGGGGAAATTTACAATGAGCAGTTCTTC. Protein product: CSARGEIYNEQFF.

The V gene is TRBV3-1, the J gene TRBJ2-3; no clear D. Trimming stripped 2 bases from V and 4 bases from J, with 7 bases between. Germline CDR1 LGHDT, CDR2 YNNKEL (reference sequence). The CDR3 sequence is 13 residues long. For the CDR3, the DNA is TGTGCCAGCAGCCAATTTAGCTCAGATACGCAGTATTTT. The encoded protein is CASSQFSSDTQYF.

The chain is built from TRBV10-3 and TRBJ2-7, with 8 nucleotides matching TRBD1. The germline V gene encodes CDR1 ENHRY and CDR2 SYGVKD. After removal of 6 bases from V and 5 bases from J, the junction contained 15 bases not matched to a gene. The CDR3 runs to 16 residues. CDR3 DNA sequence: TGTGCCATCAGCAGACCGGGACAGGTTTTTTATAACGAGCAGTACTTC. Amino acids: CAISRPGQVFYNEQYF.

The CDR3 coding sequence is TGTGCCAGCGAGATCGGTGGTGGAGGAGCTTTCTTT. It encodes CASEIGGGGAFF. The J gene is TRBJ1-1, the V gene TRBV25-1; unclear D gene. The CDR3 runs 12 residues. Looked up from germline, CDR1 is MGHDK and CDR2 is SYGVNS. The V end lost 8 bases, the J end lost 10 bases, and 17 bases lay between the germline ends.

This clonotype was counted only a few times. V and J are TRBV7-9 and TRBJ2-1, with D tentatively TRBD2 (6 bases). The CDR3 runs 16 residues. Germline-derived CDR1 and CDR2 are SEHNR and FQNEAQ (reference sequence). V dropped 10 bases and J dropped 1 base, with 20 bases sitting between them. CDR3 nucleotides: TGTGCCACCTCCTATCCCGGGGGTAGGTCCTACAATGAGCAGTTCTTC. Translated, it gives CATSYPGGRSYNEQFF.

J is TRBJ2-3 and V is TRBV28; 8 nucleotides match TRBD2. Trimming at V came to 1 base and at J to 4 bases, leaving 7 bases not matched to a gene. CDR1 is MDHEN and CDR2 is SYDVKM in the germline V gene. CDR3 size: 16 residues. CDR3 DNA: TGTGCCAGCAGTTTATCCCAGCGGGGGACCGCAGATACGCAGTATTTT. Translation: CASSLSQRGTADTQYF.

The rearrangement joins TRBV15 to TRBJ2-3; D could derive from TRBD1 or TRBD2 (5 bases each). The CDR3 is 15 residues long. Germline V gene sequence: CDR1 LNHNV, CDR2 YYDKDF (reference sequence). The V gene lost 0 bases and the J gene lost 5 bases, with 12 bases spanning the gap. The CDR3: CATSRDRVRGDTQYF. The CDR3 coding sequence is TGTGCCACCAGCAGAGATCGGGTGAGGGGAGATACGCAGTATTTT.

The sample holds a few counts of this clonotype. The chain links TRBV7-8 to TRBJ2-2; perhaps TRBD1 as D (5 bases). The CDR3 is 16 amino acids. In germline, CDR1 is SGHVS, CDR2 FQNEAQ. Trimming stripped 5 bases from V and 1 base from J, with 14 bases between. CDR3: CASSRVEDRNTGELFF. In nucleotides, the CDR3 is TGTGCCAGCAGCCGCGTAGAAGACAGGAACACCGGGGAGCTGTTTTTT. The full variable domain, with the rest looked up from reference TRBV7-8 and TRBJ2-2, is GAGVSQSPRYKVAKRGQDVALRCDPISGHVSLFWYQQALGQGPEFLTYFQNEAQLDKSGLPSDRFFAERPEGSVSTLKIQRTQQEDSAVYLCASSRVEDRNTGELFFGEGSRLTVL.

This clonotype has a handful of counts. V gene TRBV5-1 combines with J gene TRBJ2-3; D might be TRBD1 (5 bases). Germline CDR1 reads SGHRS; CDR2 reads YFSETQ. This CDR3 is 18 amino acids long. With 0 bases removed from V and 2 bases from J, the gap between germline ends came to 19 bases. For the CDR3, the DNA is TGCGCCAGCAGCTTGGCGTCGACAGCCCCCCCACTCACAGATACGCAGTATTTT. Translating gives CASSLASTAPPLTDTQYF. Filled out from reference TRBV5-1 and TRBJ2-3, the complete variable domain reads KAGVTQTPRYLIKTRGQQVTLSCSPISGHRSVSWYQQTPGQGLQFLFEYFSETQRNKGNFPGRFSGRQFSNSRSEMNVSTLELGDSALYLCASSLASTAPPLTDTQYFGPGTRLTVL.

This clonotype was picked up a small number of times. The chain has TRBV12-3 or TRBV12-4 and TRBJ1-4; D remains ambiguous. This CDR3 has 14 residues. The V end was cut by 5 bases, the J end by 8 bases, with 15 bases between. This chain's CDR3 is CASSPYHGVEKLFF. The DNA for the CDR3 is TGTGCCAGCAGTCCCTATCACGGGGTCGAAAAACTGTTTTTT.

This clonotype was seen a handful of times. The rearrangement uses TRBV7-9 and TRBJ1-5; 8 bases match TRBD1. Trimming removed 5 bases from V and 3 bases from J; junction bases left unmatched: 6. The CDR3 sequence is 15 residues long. The V gene's germline CDR1 is SEHNR and CDR2 FQNEAQ (reference sequence). The CDR3 sequence: CASSPRGQANQPQHF. The DNA for the CDR3 is TGTGCCAGCAGCCCCAGGGGGCAGGCCAATCAGCCCCAGCATTTT.

CDR3 region: CSTTGSKREKLFF. The CDR3 DNA is TGCAGTACAACGGGGTCCAAGAGAGAAAAACTGTTTTTT. This chain uses TRBV20-1 with TRBJ1-4, with D uncertain. CDR1 is DFQATT and CDR2 is SNEGSKA in the germline V gene (reference sequence). This CDR3 spans 13 amino acids. V was pared by 8 bases and J by 8 bases, with 18 bases between.

Ten or more counts support this clonotype. The CDR3 nucleotides are TGTGCCAGCAGTTTGGAGGCCCCGAGCTCCTACGAGCAGTACTTC. Protein sequence: CASSLEAPSSYEQYF. The chain has TRBV27 and TRBJ2-7, with D tentatively TRBD2 (5 bases). The germline V gene encodes CDR1 MNHEY and CDR2 SMNVEV (reference sequence). V was clipped by 3 bases and J by 0 bases, with 12 bases between them. The CDR3 has 15 residues.

This clonotype was recorded a few times. The chain has TRBV12-3 or TRBV12-4 and TRBJ2-1, with a possible D match to TRBD1 (5 bases). V was trimmed by 7 bases and J by 2 bases, leaving 12 bases between them. The CDR3 contains 14 residues. For the CDR3, the DNA is TGTGCCAGCACCCAGAGACAGACCTACAATGAGCAGTTCTTC. The encoded protein is CASTQRQTYNEQFF.

The J gene is TRBJ2-3, the V gene TRBV12-3 or TRBV12-4; 11 bases fit TRBD2. Losses at the gene ends were 6 bases for V and 5 bases for J; bases not matched to a gene: 7. CDR3 length equals 15 residues. CDR3 in DNA: TGTGCCAGCAGGACATTAGCGGGGGGGCAAGATACGCAGTATTTT. Translating it yields CASRTLAGGQDTQYF.

This clonotype was recorded a few times. This chain joins TRBV12-3 or TRBV12-4 and TRBJ1-2; 9 bases are a match to TRBD1. The V and J ends lost 1 base and 7 bases, in that order; junction bases with no gene match: 4. The length of the CDR3 is 14 residues. CDR3 DNA sequence: TGTGCCAGCAGTTTAGACAGGGGGCATGGTGGCTACACCTTC. It specifies CASSLDRGHGGYTF.

In its sample, this clonotype was seen a few times. In DNA, the CDR3 is TGTGCCAGCAGCGTAGGTGGTGCCTCCGCACGGGAGCAGTACTTC. Encoded protein: CASSVGGASAREQYF. J is TRBJ2-7 and V is TRBV9; D is ambiguous. Per germline, CDR1 SGDLS and CDR2 YYNGEE. V dropped 0 bases and J dropped 7 bases, with 17 bases sitting between them. The CDR3 runs 15 residues.

The rearrangement joins TRBV2 to TRBJ2-2; tentative D call: TRBD1 (5 bases). With 6 bases removed from V and 8 bases from J, the gap between germline ends came to 19 bases. Per germline, CDR1 SNHLY and CDR2 FYNNEI. The CDR3 is made up of 15 amino acids. DNA of the CDR3: TGTGCCAGCAGATATCAAGGACACCTCAGTGGGGAGCTGTTTTTT. Protein: CASRYQGHLSGELFF.

The chain recombines TRBV7-9 with TRBJ2-3, with 8 bases aligning to TRBD2. Germline V lookup: CDR1 SEHNR, CDR2 FQNEAQ (reference sequence). The CDR3 extends over 15 amino acids. With V trimmed by 3 bases and J by 4 bases, 6 bases remained unmatched. CDR3 in amino acids: CASSFQRGFADTQYF. The CDR3 DNA follows: TGTGCCAGCAGCTTTCAGCGGGGGTTCGCAGATACGCAGTATTTT.